Following are 4 T cell receptor beta chains from one sample sequenced in a study of Graves' ophthalmopathy and Graves' hyperthyroidism. Beta-chain TCR CDR3 regions were amplified from RNA transcripts. HTBI primers were employed in first-round RT-PCR, then a second-round multiplex PCR followed. MiXCR, run by TCRdb on the multiplex PCR reads, gives a single entry per CDR3 protein. The repertoire holds about half a million distinct CDR3 sequences, with around 14% as singletons. The sequenced material came from blood. The source of these receptors is a woman in her thirties with Graves' ophthalmopathy.

This clonotype was recorded at least ten times. The chain joins TRBV7-8 to TRBJ1-2; tentatively, D is TRBD1 (5 bases). The CDR3 is 14 amino acids. CDR1 is SGHVS, CDR2 FQNEAQ, per germline. Trimming cost V 4 bases and J 4 bases, with 13 bases left between them. The CDR3 loop reads CASSSRDGLYGYTF. The DNA for the CDR3 is TGTGCCAGCAGCTCCCGGGACGGACTCTATGGCTACACCTTC. The variable domain in full, completed from reference TRBV7-8 and TRBJ1-2, reads GAGVSQSPRYKVAKRGQDVALRCDPISGHVSLFWYQQALGQGPEFLTYFQNEAQLDKSGLPSDRFFAERPEGSVSTLKIQRTQQEDSAVYLCASSSRDGLYGYTFGSGTRLTVV.

This clonotype was recorded at least ten times. The chain combines TRBV6-5 with TRBJ2-2; 7 nucleotides match TRBD1. Trimming removed 4 bases from V and 5 bases from J; junction bases left unmatched: 13. The CDR3 length is 17 residues. Germline assignment: CDR1 MNHEY and CDR2 SVGAGI. The CDR3 region is CASSFGTGDLDTGELFF. As DNA, the CDR3 is TGTGCCAGCAGTTTCGGAACAGGGGACCTAGATACCGGGGAGCTGTTTTTT.

This clonotype has at least ten counts. The gene calls are TRBV6-1 and TRBJ2-7; D possibly uses TRBD1 or TRBD2 (5 bases each). The germline V and J ends were trimmed by 3 bases and 5 bases, with 20 bases remaining between them. The CDR3 sequence is 16 residues long. From germline, CDR1 is MNHNS and CDR2 SASEGT. This CDR3 reads CASSDLFFREIDEQYF. The CDR3 coding sequence is TGTGCCAGCAGTGACCTCTTCTTCAGGGAGATAGACGAGCAGTACTTC.

This clonotype was seen ten or more times. The chain couples TRBV6-2 or TRBV6-3 to TRBJ1-2; 7 bases are a match to TRBD1. V lost 5 bases, J lost 8 bases, and 5 bases stayed unmatched. The CDR3 loop spans 12 amino acids. Germline values: CDR1 MNHEY, CDR2 SVGEGT. CDR3 in DNA: TGTGCCAGCAGTGCGACAGGGAGCGGCTACACCTTC. This gives the protein CASSATGSGYTF.